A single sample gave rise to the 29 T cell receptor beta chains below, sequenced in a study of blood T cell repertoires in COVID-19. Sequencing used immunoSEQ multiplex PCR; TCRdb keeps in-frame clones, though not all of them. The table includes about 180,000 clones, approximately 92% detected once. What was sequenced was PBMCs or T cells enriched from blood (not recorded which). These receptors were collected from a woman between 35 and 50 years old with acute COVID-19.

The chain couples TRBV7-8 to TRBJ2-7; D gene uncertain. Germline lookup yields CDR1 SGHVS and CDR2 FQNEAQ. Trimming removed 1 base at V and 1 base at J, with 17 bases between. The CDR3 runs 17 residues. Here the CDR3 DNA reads TGTGCCAGCAGCTTAGGCTCCACCTCCGGAGTATCCTACGAGCAGTACTTC. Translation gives CASSLGSTSGVSYEQYF.

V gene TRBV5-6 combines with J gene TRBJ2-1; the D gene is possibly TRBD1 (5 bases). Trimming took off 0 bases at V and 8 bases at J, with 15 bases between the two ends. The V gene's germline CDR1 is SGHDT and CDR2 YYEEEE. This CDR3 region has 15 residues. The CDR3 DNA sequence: TGTGCCAGCAGCTTGGATTGGTACAGGTCAGATGAGCAGTTCTTC. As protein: CASSLDWYRSDEQFF.

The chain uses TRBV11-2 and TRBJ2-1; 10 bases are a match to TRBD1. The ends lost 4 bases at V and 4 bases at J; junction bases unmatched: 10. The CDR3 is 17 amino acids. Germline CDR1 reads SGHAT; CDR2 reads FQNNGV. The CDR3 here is CASSSRTGGWSYNEQFF. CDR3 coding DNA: TGTGCCAGCAGCTCCCGGACAGGGGGATGGAGTTACAATGAGCAGTTCTTC.

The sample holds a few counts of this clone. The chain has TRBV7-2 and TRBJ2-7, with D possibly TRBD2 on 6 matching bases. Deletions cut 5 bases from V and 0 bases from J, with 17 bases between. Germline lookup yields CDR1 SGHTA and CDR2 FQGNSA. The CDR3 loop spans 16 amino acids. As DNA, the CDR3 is TGTGCCAGCAGCCGCACCGTAGCGGTTAGCTCCTACGAGCAGTACTTC. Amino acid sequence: CASSRTVAVSSYEQYF. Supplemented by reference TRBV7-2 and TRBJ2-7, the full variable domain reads GAGVSQSPSNKVTEKGKDVELRCDPISGHTALYWYRQSLGQGLEFLIYFQGNSAPDKSGLPSDRFSAERTGGSVSTLTIQRTQQEDSAVYLCASSRTVAVSSYEQYFGPGTRLTVT.

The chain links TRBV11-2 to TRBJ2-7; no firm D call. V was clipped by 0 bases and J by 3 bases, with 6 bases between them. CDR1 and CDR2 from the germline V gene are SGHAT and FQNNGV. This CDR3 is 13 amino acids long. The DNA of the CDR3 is TGTGCCAGCAGCTTAGACTACCGCTACGAGCAGTACTTC. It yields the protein CASSLDYRYEQYF.

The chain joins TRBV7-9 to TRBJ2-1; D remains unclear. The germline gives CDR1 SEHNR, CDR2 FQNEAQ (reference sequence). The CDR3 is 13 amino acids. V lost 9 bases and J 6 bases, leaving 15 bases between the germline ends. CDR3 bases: TGTGCCAGTACTGGTCCAGGTCGCAATGAGCAGTTCTTC. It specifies CASTGPGRNEQFF. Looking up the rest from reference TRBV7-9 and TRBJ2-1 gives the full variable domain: DTGVSQNPRHKITKRGQNVTFRCDPISEHNRLYWYRQTLGQGPEFLTYFQNEAQLEKSRLLSDRFSAERPKGSFSTLEIQRTEQGDSAMYLCASTGPGRNEQFFGPGTRLTVL.

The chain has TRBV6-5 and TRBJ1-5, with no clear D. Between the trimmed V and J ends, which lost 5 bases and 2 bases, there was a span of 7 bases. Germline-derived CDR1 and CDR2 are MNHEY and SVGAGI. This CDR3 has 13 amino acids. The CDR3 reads CASSRRGNQPQHF. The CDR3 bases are TGTGCCAGCAGTAGAAGAGGCAATCAGCCCCAGCATTTT.

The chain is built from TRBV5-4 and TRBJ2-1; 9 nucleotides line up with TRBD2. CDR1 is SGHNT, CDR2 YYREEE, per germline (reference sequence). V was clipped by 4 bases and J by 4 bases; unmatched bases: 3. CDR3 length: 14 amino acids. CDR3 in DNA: TGTGCCAGCAGCCCGACTAGCGGTTACAATGAGCAGTTCTTC. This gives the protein CASSPTSGYNEQFF. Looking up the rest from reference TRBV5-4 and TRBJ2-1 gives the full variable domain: ETGVTQSPTHLIKTRGQQVTLRCSSQSGHNTVSWYQQALGQGPQFIFQYYREEENGRGNFPPRFSGLQFPNYSSELNVNALELDDSALYLCASSPTSGYNEQFFGPGTRLTVL.

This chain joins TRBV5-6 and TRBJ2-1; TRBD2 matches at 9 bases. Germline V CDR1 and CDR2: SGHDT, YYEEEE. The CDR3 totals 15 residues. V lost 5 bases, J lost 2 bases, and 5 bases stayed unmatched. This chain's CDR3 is CASRSGRIAYNEQFF. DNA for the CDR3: TGTGCCAGCAGGAGCGGGAGGATCGCCTACAATGAGCAGTTCTTC.

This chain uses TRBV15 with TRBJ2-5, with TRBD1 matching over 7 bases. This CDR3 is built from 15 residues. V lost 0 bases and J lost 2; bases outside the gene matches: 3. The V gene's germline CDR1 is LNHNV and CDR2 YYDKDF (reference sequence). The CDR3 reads CATSRDDRVQETQYF. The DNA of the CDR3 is TGTGCCACCAGCAGAGATGACAGGGTACAAGAGACCCAGTACTTC. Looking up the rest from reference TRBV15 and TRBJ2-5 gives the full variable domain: DAMVIQNPRYQVTQFGKPVTLSCSQTLNHNVMYWYQQKSSQAPKLLFHYYDKDFNNEADTPDNFQSRRPNTSFCFLDIRSPGLGDTAMYLCATSRDDRVQETQYFGPGTRLLVL.

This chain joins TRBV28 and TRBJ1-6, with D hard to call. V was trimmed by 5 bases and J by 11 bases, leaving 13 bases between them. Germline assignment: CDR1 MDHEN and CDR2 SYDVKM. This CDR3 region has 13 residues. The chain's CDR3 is CASSQVLRTPLHF. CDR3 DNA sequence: TGTGCCAGCAGTCAGGTATTAAGAACACCCCTCCACTTT. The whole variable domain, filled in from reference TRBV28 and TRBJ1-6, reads DVKVTQSSRYLVKRTGEKVFLECVQDMDHENMFWYRQDPGLGLRLIYFSYDVKMKEKGDIPEGYSVSREKKERFSLILESASTNQTSMYLCASSQVLRTPLHFGNGTRLTVT.

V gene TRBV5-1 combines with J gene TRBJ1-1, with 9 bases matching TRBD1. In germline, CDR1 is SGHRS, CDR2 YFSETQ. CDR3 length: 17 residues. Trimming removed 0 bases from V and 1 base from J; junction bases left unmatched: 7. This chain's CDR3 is CASSLGYTGGRNTEAFF. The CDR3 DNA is TGCGCCAGCAGCTTGGGATATACAGGGGGCCGGAACACTGAAGCTTTCTTT. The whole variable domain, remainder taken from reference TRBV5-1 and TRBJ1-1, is KAGVTQTPRYLIKTRGQQVTLSCSPISGHRSVSWYQQTPGQGLQFLFEYFSETQRNKGNFPGRFSGRQFSNSRSEMNVSTLELGDSALYLCASSLGYTGGRNTEAFFGQGTRLTVV.

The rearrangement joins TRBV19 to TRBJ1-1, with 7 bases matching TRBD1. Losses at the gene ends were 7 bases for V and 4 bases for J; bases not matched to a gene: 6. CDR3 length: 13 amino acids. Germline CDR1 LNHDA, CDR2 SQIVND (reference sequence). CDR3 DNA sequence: TGTGCCAGTATTGACAGGGTCGGCACTGAAGCTTTCTTT. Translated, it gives CASIDRVGTEAFF.

The CDR3, as DNA: TGTGCCAGCTCACCAGGCCGGGACACTCTGAACACTGAAGCTTTCTTT. The encoded protein is CASSPGRDTLNTEAFF. The V gene is TRBV18, the J gene TRBJ1-1; D perhaps matches TRBD1 (6 bases). The CDR3 spans 16 residues. From germline, CDR1 is KGHSH and CDR2 LQKENI. V was cut by 2 bases and J by 0 bases, with 13 bases left in between.

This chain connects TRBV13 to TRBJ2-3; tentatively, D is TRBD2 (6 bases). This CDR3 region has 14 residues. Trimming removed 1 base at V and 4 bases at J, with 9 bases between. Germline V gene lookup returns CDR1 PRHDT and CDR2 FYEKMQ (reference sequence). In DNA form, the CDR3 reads TGTGCCAGCAGCTTAGTGCGGGGTGCAGATACGCAGTATTTT. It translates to CASSLVRGADTQYF.

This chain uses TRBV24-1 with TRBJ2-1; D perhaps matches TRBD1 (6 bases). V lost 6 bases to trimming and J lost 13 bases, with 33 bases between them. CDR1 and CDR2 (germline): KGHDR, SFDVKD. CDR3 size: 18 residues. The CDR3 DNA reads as TGTGCCACCAGTCTACTGGGACATGAGGGGCAGGCCAGCGGTCGACAGTTCTTC. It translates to CATSLLGHEGQASGRQFF.

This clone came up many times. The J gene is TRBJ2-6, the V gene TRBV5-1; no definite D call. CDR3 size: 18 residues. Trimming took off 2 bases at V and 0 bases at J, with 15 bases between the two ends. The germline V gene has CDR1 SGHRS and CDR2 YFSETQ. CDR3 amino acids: CASSFIRQTSSGANVLTF. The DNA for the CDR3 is TGCGCCAGCAGCTTTATCCGTCAAACCAGCTCTGGGGCCAACGTCCTGACTTTC.

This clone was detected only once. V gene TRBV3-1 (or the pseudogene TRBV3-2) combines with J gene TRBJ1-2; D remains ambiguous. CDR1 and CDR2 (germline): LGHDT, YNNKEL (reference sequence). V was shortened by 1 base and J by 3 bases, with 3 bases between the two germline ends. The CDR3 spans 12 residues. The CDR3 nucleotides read TGTGCCAGCAGCCAAGCAGACTATGGCTACACCTTC. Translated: CASSQADYGYTF.

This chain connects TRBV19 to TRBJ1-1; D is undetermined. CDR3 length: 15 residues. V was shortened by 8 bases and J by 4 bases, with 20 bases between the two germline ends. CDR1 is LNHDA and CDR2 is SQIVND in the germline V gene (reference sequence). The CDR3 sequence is CASVPAVVAGTEAFF. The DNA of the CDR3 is TGTGCCAGTGTACCCGCAGTCGTTGCTGGCACTGAAGCTTTCTTT.

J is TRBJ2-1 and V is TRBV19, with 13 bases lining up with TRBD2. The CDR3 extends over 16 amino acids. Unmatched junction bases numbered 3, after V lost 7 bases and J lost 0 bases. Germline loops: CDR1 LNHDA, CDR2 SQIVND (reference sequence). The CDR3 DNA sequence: TGTGCCAGTACTCGGACTAGCGGGAGCTCCTACAATGAGCAGTTCTTC. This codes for CASTRTSGSSYNEQFF.

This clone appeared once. CDR3 nucleotide sequence: TGCGCCAGCAGCCAAGATTTGGTTCGTGCGGGCTACGAGCAGTACTTC. Amino acids: CASSQDLVRAGYEQYF. The chain combines TRBV4-3 with TRBJ2-7; maybe TRBD2 (5 bases). CDR3 length: 16 amino acids. V was pared by 0 bases and J by 3 bases, with 15 bases between. Germline loops: CDR1 LGHNA, CDR2 YSLEER.

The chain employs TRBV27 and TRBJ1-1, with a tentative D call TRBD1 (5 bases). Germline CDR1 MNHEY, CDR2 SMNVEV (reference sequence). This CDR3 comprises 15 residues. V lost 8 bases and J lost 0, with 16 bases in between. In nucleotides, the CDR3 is TGTGCCAGCGCGTCGCAGGGAACCTTGAACACTGAAGCTTTCTTT. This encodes CASASQGTLNTEAFF.

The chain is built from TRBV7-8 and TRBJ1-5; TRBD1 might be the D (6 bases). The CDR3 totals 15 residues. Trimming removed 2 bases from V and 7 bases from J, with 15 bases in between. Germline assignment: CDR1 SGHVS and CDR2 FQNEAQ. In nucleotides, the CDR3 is TGTGCCAGCAGCTTAACTGGTCAGGGGTCCCAGCCCCAGCATTTT. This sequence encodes CASSLTGQGSQPQHF.

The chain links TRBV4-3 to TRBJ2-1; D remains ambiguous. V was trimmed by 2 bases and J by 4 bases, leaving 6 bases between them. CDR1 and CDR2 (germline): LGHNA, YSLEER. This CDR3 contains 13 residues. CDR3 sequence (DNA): TGCGCCAGCAGCCAAAATCATTACAATGAGCAGTTCTTC. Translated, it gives CASSQNHYNEQFF.

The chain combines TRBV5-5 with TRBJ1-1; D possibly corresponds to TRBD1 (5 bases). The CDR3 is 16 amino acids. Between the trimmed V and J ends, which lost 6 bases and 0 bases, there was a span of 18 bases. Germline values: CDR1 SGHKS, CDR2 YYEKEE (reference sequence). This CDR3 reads CASTPAGLNMNTEAFF. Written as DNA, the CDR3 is TGTGCCAGCACCCCAGCAGGGCTTAATATGAACACTGAAGCTTTCTTT.

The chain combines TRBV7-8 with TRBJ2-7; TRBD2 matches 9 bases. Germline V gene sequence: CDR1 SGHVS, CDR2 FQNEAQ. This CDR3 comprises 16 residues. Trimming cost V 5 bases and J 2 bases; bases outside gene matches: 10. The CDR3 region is CASSDPVAGAPYEQYF. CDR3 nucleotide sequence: TGTGCCAGCAGCGACCCGGTAGCGGGAGCTCCCTACGAGCAGTACTTC.

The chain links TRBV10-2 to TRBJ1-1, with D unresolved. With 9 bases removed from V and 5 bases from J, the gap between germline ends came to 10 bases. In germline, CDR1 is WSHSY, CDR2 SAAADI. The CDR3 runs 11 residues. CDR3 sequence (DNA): TGCGCCAGTAACCTCGGGACTGAAGCTTTCTTT. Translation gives CASNLGTEAFF.

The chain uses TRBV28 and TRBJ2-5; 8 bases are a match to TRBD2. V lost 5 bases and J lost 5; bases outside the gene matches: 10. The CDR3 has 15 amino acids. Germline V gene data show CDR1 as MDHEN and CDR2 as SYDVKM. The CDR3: CASSPAGEMKETQYF. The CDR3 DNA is TGTGCCAGCAGTCCAGCGGGGGAGATGAAGGAGACCCAGTACTTC.

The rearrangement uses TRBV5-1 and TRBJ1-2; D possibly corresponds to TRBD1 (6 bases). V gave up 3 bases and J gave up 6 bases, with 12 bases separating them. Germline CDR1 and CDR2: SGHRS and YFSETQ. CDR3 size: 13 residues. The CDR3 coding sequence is TGCGCCAGCAGCTCGAAGGGGGGGAATGGCTACACCTTC. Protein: CASSSKGGNGYTF.